This TCR beta chain was recovered during a study of cytomegalovirus exposure and HLA in healthy donors. Study-wide results and limits: Cytomegalovirus association was assigned to around 150 TCR beta chains.

This CDR3 comprises 14 residues. Germline loops: CDR1 MNHEY, CDR2 SMNVEV (reference sequence). Trimming took 6 bases from V and 1 from J; bases not matched to a gene: 1. The primer mix had 60 Vbeta and 13 Jbeta primers. The method was immunoSEQ multiplex PCR; TCRdb's version includes in-frame clones alone and lacks a portion of them. In the table there are a few hundred thousand clones, approximately 85% of which are singletons. Concerning this clone: Its antigen is unidentified.

This chain links TRBV27 with TRBJ2-4, with 9 bases aligning to TRBD1. The specimen was PBMCs. This receptor was obtained from a woman in her forties in good health and CMV-seropositive. CDR3 sequence reads: CASRGTGAKNIQYF. As DNA, the CDR3 is TGTGCCAGCAGAGGGACAGGGGCCAAAAACATTCAGTACTTC.